This T cell receptor (beta chain) emerged from a study of beta chain features in type 1 diabetes. Study in general: Healthy donors and patients showed comparable age, gender and cell yields. Study-level findings and limits: The study found moderately but significantly shorter TCRB CDR3s in all four CD4+ subsets of Type 1 diabetes patients. It was not settled here whether HLA type affects TCRB rearrangement.

Researchers reported sorting CD4+ naive, central memory, regulatory and stem cell-like memory cells via CD45RO/CCR7/CD25/CD127/CD95/CD27. Comments on this clone: The antigen is unknown.

All of the isolated RNA was reverse transcribed, so expressed TCRB transcripts were sequenced. Read counts averaged roughly 3.5 million for samples of naive, central memory and regulatory T cells. Measured with immunoSEQ multiplex PCR; TCRdb has only the in-frame clones, and not every one. Of 280,000 or so clones detected, 15% appear once; the ten largest clones hold around 0.015%. The CDR3 is made up of 11 amino acids. Germline CDR1 is MGHDK and CDR2 is SYGVNS. V lost 2 bases and J lost 10; bases outside the gene matches: 2. The receptor was isolated from a man between 18 and 29 years old with type 1 diabetes. Sequencing input: naive CD4+ T cells from blood. The rearrangement uses TRBV25-1 and TRBJ2-7; 7 bases agree with TRBD2. The CDR3 sequence: CASSEQRDQYF. In nucleotides, the CDR3 is TGTGCCAGCAGTGAACAGCGGGACCAGTACTTC.